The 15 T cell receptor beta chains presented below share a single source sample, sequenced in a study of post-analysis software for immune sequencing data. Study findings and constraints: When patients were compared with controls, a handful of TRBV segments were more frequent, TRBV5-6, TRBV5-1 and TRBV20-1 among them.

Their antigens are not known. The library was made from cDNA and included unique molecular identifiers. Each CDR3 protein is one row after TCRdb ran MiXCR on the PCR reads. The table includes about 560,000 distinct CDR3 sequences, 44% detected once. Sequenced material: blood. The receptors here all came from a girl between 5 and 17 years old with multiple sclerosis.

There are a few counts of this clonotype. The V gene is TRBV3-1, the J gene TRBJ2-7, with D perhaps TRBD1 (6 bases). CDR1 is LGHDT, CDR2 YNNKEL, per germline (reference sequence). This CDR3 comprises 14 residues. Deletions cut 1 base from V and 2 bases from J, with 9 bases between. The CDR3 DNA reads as TGTGCCAGCAGCCAAGGGGGACAACCCTACGAGCAGTACTTC. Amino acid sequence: CASSQGGQPYEQYF.

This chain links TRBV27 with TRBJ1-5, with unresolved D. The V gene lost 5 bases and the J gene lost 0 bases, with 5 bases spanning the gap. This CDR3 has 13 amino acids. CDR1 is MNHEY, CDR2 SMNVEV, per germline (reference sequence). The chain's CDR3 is CASSGYSNQPQHF. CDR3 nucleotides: TGTGCCAGCAGTGGGTATAGCAATCAGCCCCAGCATTTT.

Written as DNA, the CDR3 is TGTGCCATCACCGCAAGGACGGTAGCTAACTATGGCTACACCTTC. The encoded protein is CAITARTVANYGYTF. The chain recombines TRBV10-3 with TRBJ1-2; D gene uncertain. The length of the CDR3 is 15 residues. CDR1 and CDR2 (germline): ENHRY, SYGVKD. The V and J ends lost 7 bases and 0 bases respectively, with 15 bases between them.

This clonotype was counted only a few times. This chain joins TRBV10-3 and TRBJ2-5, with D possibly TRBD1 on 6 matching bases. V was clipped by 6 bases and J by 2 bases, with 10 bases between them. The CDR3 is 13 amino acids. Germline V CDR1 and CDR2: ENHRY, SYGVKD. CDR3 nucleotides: TGTGCCATCAGCTTAACAGGGCAAGAGACCCAGTACTTC. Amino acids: CAISLTGQETQYF.

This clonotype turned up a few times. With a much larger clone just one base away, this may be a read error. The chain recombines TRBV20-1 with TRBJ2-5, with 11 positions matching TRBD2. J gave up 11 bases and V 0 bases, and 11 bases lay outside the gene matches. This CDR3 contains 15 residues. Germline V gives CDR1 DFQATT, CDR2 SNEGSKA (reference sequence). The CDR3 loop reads CSARDLRLAGGEQYF. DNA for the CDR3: TGCAGTGCTAGAGATCTCAGGCTAGCGGGGGGTGAGCAGTACTTC.

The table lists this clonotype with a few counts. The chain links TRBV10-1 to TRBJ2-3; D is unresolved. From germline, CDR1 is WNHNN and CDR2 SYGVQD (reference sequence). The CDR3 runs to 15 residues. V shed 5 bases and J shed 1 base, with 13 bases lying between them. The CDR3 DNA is TGCGCCAGCAGTCAAACCAGAACTGGCACAGATACGCAGTATTTT. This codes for CASSQTRTGTDTQYF.

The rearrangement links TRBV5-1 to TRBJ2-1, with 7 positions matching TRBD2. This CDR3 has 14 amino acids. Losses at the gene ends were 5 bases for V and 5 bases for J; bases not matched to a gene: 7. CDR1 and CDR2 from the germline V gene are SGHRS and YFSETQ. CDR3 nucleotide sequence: TGCGCCAGCAGAGCCGGGACTAATGACAATGAGCAGTTCTTC. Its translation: CASRAGTNDNEQFF.

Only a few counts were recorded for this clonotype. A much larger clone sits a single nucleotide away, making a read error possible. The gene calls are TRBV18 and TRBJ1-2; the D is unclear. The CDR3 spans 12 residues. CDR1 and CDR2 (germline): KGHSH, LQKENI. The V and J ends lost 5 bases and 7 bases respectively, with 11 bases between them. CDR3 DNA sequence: TGTGCCAGCTCAGCCCAACGTGGTGGCTACACCTTC. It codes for CASSAQRGGYTF.

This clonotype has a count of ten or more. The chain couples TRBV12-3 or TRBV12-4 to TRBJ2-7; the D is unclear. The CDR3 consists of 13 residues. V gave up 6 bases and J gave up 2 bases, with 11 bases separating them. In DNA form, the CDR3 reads TGTGCCAGCAGCCGCGGCCTCGCCTACGAGCAGTACTTC. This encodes CASSRGLAYEQYF.

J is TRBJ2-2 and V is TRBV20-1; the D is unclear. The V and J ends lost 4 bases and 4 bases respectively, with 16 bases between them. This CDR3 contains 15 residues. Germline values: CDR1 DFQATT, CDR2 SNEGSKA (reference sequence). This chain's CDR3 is CSAMAGQVITGELFF. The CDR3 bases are TGCAGTGCTATGGCAGGCCAAGTCATCACCGGGGAGCTGTTTTTT.

The CDR3 spells CASSTNGGRTSSRSNYGYTF. CDR3 nucleotide sequence: TGCGCCAGCAGCACGAACGGGGGGCGGACTTCAAGTCGTTCTAACTATGGCTACACCTTC. V usage is TRBV5-1 and J usage is TRBJ1-2, with D perhaps matching TRBD1 (6 bases). Trimming cost V 4 bases and J 0 bases, with 28 bases left between them. The germline CDR1 and CDR2 sequences are SGHRS and YFSETQ. There are 20 residues in the CDR3.

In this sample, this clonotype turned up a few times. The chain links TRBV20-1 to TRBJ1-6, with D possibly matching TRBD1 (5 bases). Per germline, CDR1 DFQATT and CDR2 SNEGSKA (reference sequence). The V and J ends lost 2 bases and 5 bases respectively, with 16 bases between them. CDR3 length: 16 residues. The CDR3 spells CSARNAGTGDNSPLHF. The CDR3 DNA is TGCAGTGCTAGAAATGCGGGAACAGGAGATAATTCACCCCTCCACTTT.

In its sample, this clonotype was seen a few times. This CDR3 is CASSTRQGHKETQYF. The CDR3 nucleotides are TGTGCCAGCAGTACCAGACAGGGTCATAAAGAGACCCAGTACTTC. This chain connects TRBV6-5 to TRBJ2-5; 7 positions match TRBD1. This CDR3 has 15 residues. V shed 5 bases and J 3 bases; nucleotides not matched to a gene: 9. CDR1 MNHEY and CDR2 SVGAGI come from the germline V gene.

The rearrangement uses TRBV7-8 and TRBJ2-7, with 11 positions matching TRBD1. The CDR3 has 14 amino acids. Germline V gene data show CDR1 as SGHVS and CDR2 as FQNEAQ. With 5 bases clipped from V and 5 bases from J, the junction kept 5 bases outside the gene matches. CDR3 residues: CASSQRDRGNEQYF. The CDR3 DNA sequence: TGTGCCAGCAGCCAAAGGGACAGGGGGAACGAGCAGTACTTC.

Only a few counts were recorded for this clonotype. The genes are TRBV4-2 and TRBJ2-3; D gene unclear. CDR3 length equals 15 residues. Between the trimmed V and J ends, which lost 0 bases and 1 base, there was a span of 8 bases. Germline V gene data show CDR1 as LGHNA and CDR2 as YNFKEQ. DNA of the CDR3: TGTGCCAGCAGCCAAGAGAAGCAGGGCACAGATACGCAGTATTTT. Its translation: CASSQEKQGTDTQYF.